What follows are 8 T cell receptor beta chains derived from one specimen sequenced in a study of Graves' ophthalmopathy and Graves' hyperthyroidism. RNA transcripts yielded amplified TCR beta CDR3 regions. Second-round multiplex PCR came after first-round RT-PCR with HTBI primers. TCRdb redid the calling of the multiplex PCR reads with MiXCR, one entry per CDR3 protein. This sample has 400,000 to 450,000 distinct CDR3 sequences, with under 25% found just once. The source material was peripheral blood. Receptors originate from a young woman with stable Graves' hyperthyroidism.

This clonotype was seen repeatedly, ten times or more. The CDR3 spells CASTRGAVQETQYF. The CDR3 bases are TGTGCCAGCACCAGAGGGGCGGTTCAAGAGACCCAGTACTTC. The chain combines TRBV2 with TRBJ2-5; D assignment may be TRBD1 or TRBD2 (5 bases each). Trimming removed 7 bases from V and 2 bases from J, with 14 bases in between. This CDR3 region has 14 residues. Germline CDR1 SNHLY, CDR2 FYNNEI.

The chain is built from TRBV28 and TRBJ2-7; 7 bases fit TRBD1. The J segment lost 2 bases and the V segment lost 3 bases, leaving 16 bases of the junction unmatched. There are 18 residues in the CDR3. Germline assignment: CDR1 MDHEN and CDR2 SYDVKM. CDR3 nucleotides: TGTGCCAGCAGTTTCGGATCAGACACCGGGACAGCCACCTACGAGCAGTACTTC. This codes for CASSFGSDTGTATYEQYF.

This clonotype was found many times. The chain combines TRBV4-2 with TRBJ1-1; maybe TRBD1 (5 bases). CDR1 is LGHNA, CDR2 YNFKEQ, per germline. The V gene lost 2 bases and the J gene lost 3 bases, with 13 bases spanning the gap. The CDR3 extends over 15 amino acids. Here the CDR3 DNA reads TGTGCCAGCAGCCAAATACAGGATGGTTACACTGAAGCTTTCTTT. Amino acids: CASSQIQDGYTEAFF.

The V gene is TRBV7-2, the J gene TRBJ2-7; possible D gene TRBD2, 5 bases. This CDR3 contains 14 residues. Germline assignment: CDR1 SGHTA and CDR2 FQGNSA. V shed 1 base and J shed 3 bases, with 10 bases lying between them. The CDR3 DNA is TGTGCCAGCAGCTTAGGGAGCGGTAACTACGAGCAGTACTTC. Translating it yields CASSLGSGNYEQYF.

The chain combines TRBV5-4 with TRBJ2-5, with D possibly being TRBD1 (7 bases). V lost 0 bases and J 5 bases, leaving 23 bases between the germline ends. In germline, CDR1 is SGHNT, CDR2 YYREEE (reference sequence). The CDR3 loop spans 18 amino acids. The CDR3 sequence is CASSLARSSWQGGETQYF. In nucleotides, the CDR3 is TGTGCCAGCAGCTTGGCTCGATCATCCTGGCAGGGGGGTGAGACCCAGTACTTC.

This clonotype was found a few times. The genes are TRBV11-2 and TRBJ1-6; 8 nucleotides align to TRBD1. Germline CDR1 and CDR2: SGHAT and FQNNGV. The CDR3 spans 15 residues. V was clipped by 5 bases and J by 7 bases; unmatched bases: 7. This CDR3 reads CASSHGQGGNSPLHF. CDR3 bases: TGTGCCAGCAGCCATGGACAGGGAGGGAATTCACCCCTCCACTTT. The variable domain in full, with the rest retrieved from reference TRBV11-2 and TRBJ1-6, is EAGVAQSPRYKIIEKRQSVAFWCNPISGHATLYWYQQILGQGPKLLIQFQNNGVVDDSQLPKDRFSAERLKGVDSTLKIQPAKLEDSAVYLCASSHGQGGNSPLHFGNGTRLTVT.

This clonotype came up many times. V is TRBV20-1 and J is TRBJ2-7; 13 positions match TRBD2. This CDR3 spans 15 amino acids. V was pared by 7 bases and J by 2 bases, with 8 bases of the junction left unmatched. CDR1 and CDR2 (germline): DFQATT, SNEGSKA (reference sequence). CDR3 sequence reads: CSVPGLAGRPYEQYF. The CDR3 nucleotides read TGCAGTGTTCCGGGACTAGCGGGACGGCCCTACGAGCAGTACTTC.

This chain uses TRBV6-5 with TRBJ2-5, with TRBD1 matching over 8 bases. Germline V gene lookup returns CDR1 MNHEY and CDR2 SVGAGI. The CDR3 length is 15 residues. After removal of 0 bases from V and 2 bases from J, the junction contained 2 bases not matched to a gene. The CDR3 loop reads CASSYSTGGQETQYF. The CDR3, as DNA: TGTGCCAGCAGTTACTCCACAGGGGGACAAGAGACCCAGTACTTC.